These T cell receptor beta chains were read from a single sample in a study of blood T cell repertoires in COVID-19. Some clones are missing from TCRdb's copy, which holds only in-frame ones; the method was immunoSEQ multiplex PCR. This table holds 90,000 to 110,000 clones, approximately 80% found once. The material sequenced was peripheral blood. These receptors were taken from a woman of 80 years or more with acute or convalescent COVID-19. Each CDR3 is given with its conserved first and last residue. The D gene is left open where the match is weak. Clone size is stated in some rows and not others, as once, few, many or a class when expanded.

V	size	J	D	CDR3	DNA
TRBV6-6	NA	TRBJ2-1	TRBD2	CASKLASSYNEQFF	TGTGCCAGCAAACTAGCGAGCTCCTACAATGAGCAGTTCTTC
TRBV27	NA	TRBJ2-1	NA	CASRATGTEKQFF	TGTGCCAGCAGAGCTACAGGAACTGAGAAGCAGTTCTTC
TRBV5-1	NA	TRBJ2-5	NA	CASSLGSSSEGETQYF	TGCGCCAGCAGCTTGGGGTCTAGCTCCGAAGGAGAGACCCAGTACTTC
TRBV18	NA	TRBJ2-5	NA	CASSPPRRVNPPQETQYF	TGTGCCAGCTCACCACCCCGGAGAGTCAATCCGCCTCAAGAGACCCAGTACTTC
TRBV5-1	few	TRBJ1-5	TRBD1	CASSRGTGENQPQHF	TGCGCCAGCAGCCGTGGGACAGGGGAGAATCAGCCCCAGCATTTT
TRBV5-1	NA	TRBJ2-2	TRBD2	CASSPLRLAGGPTGELFF	TGCGCCAGCAGCCCCTTAAGACTAGCGGGAGGTCCAACCGGGGAGCTGTTTTTT
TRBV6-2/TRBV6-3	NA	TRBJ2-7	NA	CASSYPLGRTTYEQYF	TGTGCCAGCAGTTACCCCTTGGGCAGGACTACCTACGAGCAGTACTTC
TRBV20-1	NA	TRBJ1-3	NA	CSASSRISGNTIYF	TGCAGTGCTAGTTCCCGTATCTCTGGAAACACCATATATTTT
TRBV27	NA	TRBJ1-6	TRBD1	CASSPGQGFNSPLHF	TGTGCCAGCAGTCCCGGACAGGGTTTTAATTCACCCCTCCACTTT
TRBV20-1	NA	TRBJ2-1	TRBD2	CSARDTGGQFF	TGCAGTGCTAGAGATACGGGGGGGCAGTTCTTC
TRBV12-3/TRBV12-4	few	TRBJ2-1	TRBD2	CASSTGLANEQFF	TGTGCCAGCAGCACGGGACTAGCAAATGAGCAGTTCTTC
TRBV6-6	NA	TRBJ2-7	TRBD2	CATGDIAGGAYEQYF	TGTGCCACCGGTGACATAGCGGGGGGGGCCTACGAGCAGTACTTC
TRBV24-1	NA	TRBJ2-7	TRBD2	CATSDLVPGGTAYEQYF	TGTGCCACCAGTGATTTGGTCCCCGGGGGGACGGCCTACGAGCAGTACTTC
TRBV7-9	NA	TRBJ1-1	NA	CASSWPNSEAFF	TGTGCCAGCAGCTGGCCGAATTCTGAAGCTTTCTTT
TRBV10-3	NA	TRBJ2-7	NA	CAISESIGSGPFLDEQYF	TGTGCCATCAGTGAGTCGATCGGTAGCGGACCTTTTTTGGACGAGCAGTACTTC
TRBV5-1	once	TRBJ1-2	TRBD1	CASSLDPGGSYGYTF	TGCGCCAGCAGCTTGGATCCAGGGGGAAGTTATGGCTACACCTTC
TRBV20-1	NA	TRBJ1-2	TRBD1	CSARQGGGYTF	TGCAGTGCTAGACAGGGGGGTGGCTACACCTTC
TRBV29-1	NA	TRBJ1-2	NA	CSASRTRQFGYTF	TGCAGTGCTAGCCGGACCCGACAATTTGGCTACACCTTC
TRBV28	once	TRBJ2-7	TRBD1	CASSPPTGREQYF	TGTGCCAGCAGCCCCCCGACAGGGCGGGAGCAGTACTTC
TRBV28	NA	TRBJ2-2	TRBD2	CASSGRTSGINTGELFF	TGTGCCAGCAGTGGGCGGACTAGCGGGATTAACACCGGGGAGCTGTTTTTT
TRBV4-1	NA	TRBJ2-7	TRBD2	CASSLSGGEGSEQYF	TGCGCCAGCAGCCTTTCGGGGGGGGAGGGGTCCGAGCAGTACTTC
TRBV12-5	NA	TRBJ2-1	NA	CASGLVRPSHNEQFF	TGTGCTAGTGGTTTGGTACGTCCGAGCCACAATGAGCAGTTCTTC
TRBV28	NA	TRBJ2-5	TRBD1	CASSTRRQGSRETQYF	TGTGCCAGCAGTACCCGCCGACAGGGATCCCGGGAGACCCAGTACTTC
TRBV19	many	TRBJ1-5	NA	CASRAGAKSNQPQHF	TGTGCCAGTAGGGCAGGGGCCAAATCCAATCAGCCCCAGCATTTT
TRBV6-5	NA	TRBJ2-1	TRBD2	CASSTGTSGRTRFF	TGTGCCAGCAGTACTGGGACTAGCGGGAGAACACGGTTCTTC
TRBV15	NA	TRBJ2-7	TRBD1	CATSRAGGPYEQYF	TGTGCCACCAGCAGGGCAGGGGGTCCCTACGAGCAGTACTTC
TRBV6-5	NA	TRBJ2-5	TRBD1	CASTQTGIETQYF	TGTGCCAGCACCCAGACAGGGATTGAGACCCAGTACTTC
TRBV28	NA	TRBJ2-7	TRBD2	CASSQTSGSYEQYF	TGTGCCAGCAGTCAGACTAGCGGGAGCTACGAGCAGTACTTC
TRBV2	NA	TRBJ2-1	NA	CASGTSREQFF	TGTGCCAGCGGGACTTCCCGTGAGCAGTTCTTC
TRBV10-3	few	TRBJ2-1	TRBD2	CAISGTSGNNEQFF	TGTGCCATCAGTGGGACTAGCGGGAACAATGAGCAGTTCTTC
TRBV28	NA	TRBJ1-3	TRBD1	CASSFDRAGNTIYF	TGTGCCAGCAGTTTCGACAGGGCTGGAAACACCATATATTTT
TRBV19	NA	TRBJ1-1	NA	CASSIGGLNTEAFF	TGTGCCAGTAGTATAGGCGGCCTGAACACTGAAGCTTTCTTT
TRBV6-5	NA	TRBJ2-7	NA	CASSSNRAGSWEQYF	TGTGCCAGCAGTTCTAACAGGGCCGGGTCTTGGGAGCAGTACTTC
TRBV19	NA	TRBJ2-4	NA	CASRPGVLAKNIQYF	TGTGCCAGTAGGCCAGGGGTCCTAGCCAAAAACATTCAGTACTTC
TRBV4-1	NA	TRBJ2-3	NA	CASSQEWGVTDTQYF	TGCGCCAGCAGCCAAGAATGGGGAGTAACAGATACGCAGTATTTT
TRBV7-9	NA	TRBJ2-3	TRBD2	CASSPGLAGADTQYF	TGTGCCAGCAGCCCCGGACTAGCGGGCGCAGATACGCAGTATTTT
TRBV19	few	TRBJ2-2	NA	CASRATVQTGELFF	TGTGCCAGTAGGGCGACAGTTCAAACCGGGGAGCTGTTTTTT
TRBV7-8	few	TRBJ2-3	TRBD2	CASSTSASTDTQYF	TGTGCCAGCAGCACTAGCGCTAGCACAGATACGCAGTATTTT
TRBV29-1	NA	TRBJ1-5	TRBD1	CSTKTGTGVNQPQHF	TGCAGCACTAAGACCGGGACAGGGGTGAATCAGCCCCAGCATTTT
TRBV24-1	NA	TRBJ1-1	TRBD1	CATSDSSMVSGTGAFF	TGTGCCACCAGTGACTCTTCCATGGTCTCCGGGACAGGGGCTTTCTTT
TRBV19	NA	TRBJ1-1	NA	CASSMGRVDTEAFF	TGTGCCAGTAGTATGGGCAGGGTTGACACTGAAGCTTTCTTT
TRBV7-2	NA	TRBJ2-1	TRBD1	CASSSDRGSFNEQFF	TGTGCCAGCAGCTCAGACAGGGGGAGTTTTAATGAGCAGTTCTTC
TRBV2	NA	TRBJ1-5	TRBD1	CASSGQGSNQPQHF	TGTGCCAGCAGTGGACAGGGCAGCAATCAGCCCCAGCATTTT
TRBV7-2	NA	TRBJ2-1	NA	CASSLGPGNEQFF	TGTGCCAGCAGCTTAGGTCCGGGAAATGAGCAGTTCTTC
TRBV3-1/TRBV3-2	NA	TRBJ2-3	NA	CASGPSRADTQYF	TGTGCCAGCGGTCCGTCGAGGGCCGATACGCAGTATTTT